The clone carrying this T cell receptor beta chain was counted only a few times. As yet, its antigen is unknown. The sample comes from a study of T cell repertoires in cytomegalovirus infection. The CDR3 spans 14 residues. V was cut by 10 bases and J by 1 base, with 13 bases left in between. Germline loops: CDR1 MNHNY, CDR2 SVGAGI (reference sequence). TCRdb reprocessed the reads with MiXCR, giving one entry per CDR3 protein. There are a few hundred thousand distinct CDR3 sequences in the sample; 25% to 35% occur only once, and approximately 20% lies in the top ten. V and J are TRBV6-6 and TRBJ1-4; TRBD1 is a possible D gene (5 bases). The specimen was cultured PBMCs, collected from culture after CMV antigen stimulation. The origin of this receptor is a human donor in good health (CMV status not recorded). Some clones in this sample may be carry-over from other donors' samples. The CDR3 sequence is CATRERGTNEKLFF. DNA of the CDR3: TGTGCCACCCGAGAGAGGGGAACTAATGAAAAACTGTTTTTT.